This T cell receptor (beta chain) was captured in a study of identical twins. This CDR3 contains 18 residues. CDR1 is MGHRA and CDR2 is YSYEKL in the germline V gene. Trimming shortened V by 0 bases and J by 0 bases, and 15 bases separated the two germline ends. In TCRdb, the 5' RACE reads were re-called with MiXCR into one record per CDR3 protein. The table includes more than 1.5 million distinct CDR3 sequences, about 30% detected once. Sequencing used cord blood. The chain joins TRBV4-1 to TRBJ1-5; no reliable D call. The clonotype originates from a newborn girl in good health. Here the CDR3 DNA reads TGCGCCAGCAGCCAAGATCGGGAGCGCTTAAATAGCAATCAGCCCCAGCATTTT. It is translated as CASSQDRERLNSNQPQHF.